The source of this T cell receptor (beta chain) is a study of control samples from healthy donors and cancer patients. The germline V and J ends were trimmed by 4 bases and 0 bases, with 15 bases remaining between them. The CDR3 totals 16 residues. Germline V gene lookup returns CDR1 SEHNR and CDR2 FQNEAQ (reference sequence). Repertoires were generated with immunoSEQ multiplex PCR, while TCRdb's copy carries only in-frame clones and drops some. Altogether around 68,000 clones are present, about four fifths being singletons, with the ten largest covering approximately 2.8%. This clonotype was sampled from a woman in her forties or fifties with lung cancer. The rearrangement uses TRBV7-9 and TRBJ1-1; D might be TRBD1 (6 bases). The specimen sequenced was PBMCs. The CDR3 protein is CASSSWGGPMNTEAFF. The CDR3 nucleotides are TGTGCCAGCAGCTCTTGGGGGGGCCCAATGAACACTGAAGCTTTCTTT.